The 26 T cell receptor beta chains listed next were all sequenced from one sample in a study of T-cell reconstitution after alpha-beta-depleted transplantation in children. Preparation of the TCRbeta library used unique molecular identifiers. MiXCR, run by TCRdb on the PCR reads, gives a single entry per CDR3 protein. The data contain more than 400,000 distinct CDR3 sequences, more than 9.5% of them seen just once; the ten biggest clones take up 14%. Sequencing was performed on PBMCs, mostly from graft donor cells, taken 180 days after TCRalphabeta/CD19-depleted stem cell transplant. These receptors were taken from a female patient aged 2-9 years who had a stem cell transplant for aplastic anemia, so the T cells may come from the graft donor.

V usage is TRBV12-3 or TRBV12-4 and J usage is TRBJ2-1, with 7 positions matching TRBD1. This CDR3 comprises 12 residues. The V gene end was trimmed by 3 bases and the J gene end by 13 bases; junction bases not matched to a gene: 6. The DNA for the CDR3 is TGTGCCAGCAGTTTTAGGGGGCCCAGCCAGTTCTTC. Translated, it gives CASSFRGPSQFF.

This clonotype was observed a single time. The genes are TRBV18 and TRBJ2-7; 11 bases line up with TRBD1. Trimming cost V 0 bases and J 3 bases; bases outside gene matches: 4. This CDR3 region has 16 residues. From germline, CDR1 is KGHSH and CDR2 LQKENI. In nucleotides, the CDR3 is TGTGCCAGCTCACCACCGGGCGGGACAGGGGGCTACGAGCAGTACTTC. Translation gives CASSPPGGTGGYEQYF.

This clonotype was detected ten times or more. This CDR3 is CASSLSLAGYEQYF. The CDR3 DNA reads as TGCGCCAGCAGCTTGAGTCTAGCGGGTTACGAGCAGTACTTC. The rearrangement uses TRBV5-1 and TRBJ2-7; TRBD2 matches 8 bases. Looked up from germline, CDR1 is SGHRS and CDR2 is YFSETQ. This CDR3 has 14 amino acids. Trimming removed 1 base from V and 4 bases from J; junction bases left unmatched: 4.

This clonotype turned up a few times. This chain links TRBV12-3 or TRBV12-4 with TRBJ2-1; TRBD2 aligns across 9 bases. Trimming at V came to 5 bases and at J to 1 base, leaving 9 bases not matched to a gene. The CDR3 contains 17 residues. In nucleotides, the CDR3 is TGTGCCAGCAGTCCCCGACTGAGCGGGAGGTCCTACAATGAGCAGTTCTTC. Amino acid sequence: CASSPRLSGRSYNEQFF.

Only a few counts were recorded for this clonotype. This chain's CDR3 is CSVDGMGTEAFF. The DNA of the CDR3 is TGCAGCGTTGATGGGATGGGCACTGAAGCTTTCTTT. The chain links TRBV29-1 to TRBJ1-1; unclear D gene. The germline gives CDR1 SQVTM, CDR2 ANQGSEA. V lost 3 bases and J 4 bases, leaving 9 bases between the germline ends. The CDR3 contains 12 residues.

The genes are TRBV12-5 and TRBJ2-5, with TRBD2 matching 7 bases. Germline V lookup: CDR1 LGHNT, CDR2 FRNRAP. The CDR3 is 21 residues long. J lost 4 bases, V lost 2 bases, and 25 bases had no gene match. CDR3 in DNA: TGTGCTAGTGGTTTGCTCCCCGTTCCGGGGGGAGGGAGTGGGTCCACAGAGACCCAGTACTTC. Its protein is CASGLLPVPGGGSGSTETQYF.

The chain combines TRBV5-1 with TRBJ2-3, with 11 bases identical to TRBD2. The CDR3 contains 16 residues. The V and J ends lost 0 bases and 6 bases, in that order; junction bases with no gene match: 6. Germline V gene sequence: CDR1 SGHRS, CDR2 YFSETQ. The CDR3 loop is CASSLVLAGELDTQYF. The CDR3 region has the DNA TGCGCCAGCAGCTTGGTACTAGCGGGAGAATTGGATACGCAGTATTTT.

The chain is built from TRBV28 and TRBJ2-7, with D uncertain. The V end lost 3 bases, the J end lost 3 bases, and 9 bases lay between the germline ends. The CDR3 consists of 13 residues. The germline V gene encodes CDR1 MDHEN and CDR2 SYDVKM. CDR3 loop: CASSFGKLYEQYF. The CDR3 region has the DNA TGTGCCAGCAGTTTCGGTAAACTCTACGAGCAGTACTTC.

This clonotype was counted between two and nine times. V and J are TRBV5-1 and TRBJ1-1; D uncertain. The V gene lost 4 bases and the J gene lost 3 bases, with 16 bases spanning the gap. The CDR3 extends over 15 amino acids. CDR1 and CDR2 from the germline V gene are SGHRS and YFSETQ. CDR3 residues: CASSLNVFGDTEAFF. CDR3 coding DNA: TGCGCCAGCAGCCTGAACGTCTTTGGAGACACTGAAGCTTTCTTT.

This sequence joins TRBV3-1 and TRBJ2-1, with 9 bases fitting TRBD2. CDR1 and CDR2 from the germline V gene are LGHDT and YNNKEL (reference sequence). The ends lost 4 bases at V and 3 bases at J; junction bases unmatched: 4. The CDR3 sequence is 15 residues long. The chain's CDR3 is CASSRRLADYNEQFF. CDR3 sequence (DNA): TGTGCCAGCAGCCGACGACTAGCGGACTACAATGAGCAGTTCTTC.

This clonotype appeared many times. The chain couples TRBV7-2 to TRBJ2-2, with no clear D. Looked up from germline, CDR1 is SGHTA and CDR2 is FQGNSA. Trimming took 0 bases from V and 7 from J, leaving 18 bases between them. The CDR3 loop spans 17 amino acids. The CDR3 is CASSLAHNLRIGGELFF. CDR3 bases: TGTGCCAGCAGCTTAGCGCATAACTTAAGAATTGGCGGGGAGCTGTTTTTT. The full variable domain, completed using reference TRBV7-2 and TRBJ2-2, is GAGVSQSPSNKVTEKGKDVELRCDPISGHTALYWYRQSLGQGLEFLIYFQGNSAPDKSGLPSDRFSAERTGGSVSTLTIQRTQQEDSAVYLCASSLAHNLRIGGELFFGEGSRLTVL.

As concerns this clonotype: The junction departs from germline at one end; a sequencing error may be responsible. The rearrangement joins TRBV28 to TRBJ1-5; unclear D gene. Germline CDR1 MDHEN, CDR2 SYDVKM. This CDR3 has 14 residues. As DNA, the CDR3 is TGTGCCAACAGTCTCCTTCTCGATGTATTTCGTGGGCATTTT. Translation: CANSLLLDVFRGHF.

This chain uses TRBV14 with TRBJ1-2; D is unresolved. V was clipped by 4 bases and J by 4 bases, with 19 bases between them. This CDR3 spans 16 amino acids. Germline CDR1 reads SGHDN; CDR2 reads FVKESK. The chain's CDR3 is CASSPLGTSVFYGYTF. The CDR3 nucleotides are TGTGCCAGCAGCCCCCTCGGAACCTCGGTATTCTATGGCTACACCTTC.

This clonotype was observed a handful of times. The J gene is TRBJ2-5, the V gene TRBV5-4, with 7 bases fitting TRBD2. This CDR3 has 16 residues. The germline V gene encodes CDR1 SGHNT and CDR2 YYREEE (reference sequence). V shed 0 bases, J shed 5 bases, and the junction held 10 bases outside the gene matches. CDR3 nucleotides: TGTGCCAGCAGCTTGGCCGCGGGGAGGGGAAGGGAGACCCAGTACTTC. Amino acid sequence: CASSLAAGRGRETQYF.

The gene calls are TRBV4-1 and TRBJ2-7; D is perhaps TRBD1 or TRBD2 (5 bases each). The V gene lost 0 bases and the J gene lost 1 base, with 10 bases spanning the gap. Germline loops: CDR1 MGHRA, CDR2 YSYEKL. There are 15 residues in the CDR3. This chain's CDR3 is CASSQEERGSYEQYV. The CDR3 DNA sequence: TGCGCCAGCAGCCAAGAAGAGAGGGGTTCCTACGAGCAGTACGTC.

CDR3 region: CSVEVGATEAFF. The CDR3 region has the DNA TGCAGCGTTGAAGTGGGGGCCACTGAAGCTTTCTTT. The V call is TRBV29-1, the J call TRBJ1-1, with TRBD1 as a possible D gene (6 bases). CDR3 length: 12 residues. The V end lost 1 base, the J end lost 4 bases, and 7 bases lay between the germline ends. CDR1 SQVTM and CDR2 ANQGSEA come from the germline V gene.

The chain couples TRBV27 to TRBJ1-1; perhaps TRBD1 as D (5 bases). Germline assignment: CDR1 MNHEY and CDR2 SMNVEV (reference sequence). This CDR3 region has 14 residues. Trimming took 2 bases from V and 4 from J, leaving 11 bases between them. Written as DNA, the CDR3 is TGTGCCAGCAGTTTAATGGGTGGGGGCACTGAAGCTTTCTTT. Protein product: CASSLMGGGTEAFF.

The chain combines TRBV29-1 with TRBJ1-1; D uncertain. The CDR3 has 17 amino acids. Germline CDR1 is SQVTM and CDR2 is ANQGSEA. Trimming cost V 4 bases and J 0 bases, with 21 bases left between them. As DNA, the CDR3 is TGCAGCGTTGTACCTACCATCTTAAAAGGGTTGAACACTGAAGCTTTCTTT. Amino acids: CSVVPTILKGLNTEAFF.

This clonotype has a count of ten or more. The chain recombines TRBV7-2 with TRBJ2-1; TRBD2 matches at 9 bases. The CDR3 sequence is 14 residues long. Germline CDR1 and CDR2: SGHTA and FQGNSA. After removal of 1 base from V and 14 bases from J, the junction contained 9 bases not matched to a gene. The DNA for the CDR3 is TGTGCCAGCAGCTTAGAGTCCAGCGGGAGGATGGAGTTCTTC. Residues: CASSLESSGRMEFF.

To note about this clonotype: A much larger clone lies one base from this, so it may be a read error. The chain has TRBV7-2 and TRBJ1-2; D might be TRBD1 (6 bases). Germline assignment: CDR1 SGHTA and CDR2 FQGNSA. The CDR3 runs to 14 residues. The CDR3 loop is CASSFRTANYGDTF. The CDR3 DNA is TGTGCCAGCAGCTTCCGGACAGCTAACTATGGCGACACCTTC.

The CDR3 sequence: CASRLTSGSPDTQYF. DNA of the CDR3: TGTGCCAGCAGGCTGACTAGCGGGAGCCCAGATACGCAGTATTTT. V gene TRBV12-3 or TRBV12-4 combines with J gene TRBJ2-3, with 12 bases matching TRBD2. After removal of 6 bases from V and 4 bases from J, the junction contained 5 bases not matched to a gene. The CDR3 consists of 15 residues.

The rearrangement uses TRBV19 and TRBJ2-7, with 7 bases fitting TRBD1. J lost 4 bases, V lost 5 bases, and 5 bases had no gene match. Germline V gives CDR1 LNHDA, CDR2 SQIVND (reference sequence). CDR3 length: 13 residues. The CDR3 DNA sequence: TGTGCCAGTAGTGCAGGGACAGTTTACGAGCAGTACTTC. The encoded protein is CASSAGTVYEQYF. The full variable domain, with the rest looked up from reference TRBV19 and TRBJ2-7, is DGGITQSPKYLFRKEGQNVTLSCEQNLNHDAMYWYRQDPGQGLRLIYYSQIVNDFQKGDIAEGYSVSREKKESFPLTVTSAQKNPTAFYLCASSAGTVYEQYFGPGTRLTVT.

This clonotype was seen ten or more times. The chain carries TRBV10-3 and TRBJ2-1, with D perhaps TRBD1 (6 bases). Germline CDR1 is ENHRY and CDR2 is SYGVKD. V gave up 10 bases and J gave up 3 bases, with 13 bases separating them. The CDR3 covers 13 residues. The CDR3 sequence: CASRTDDYNEQFF. The CDR3 bases are TGTGCCAGCAGGACAGACGACTACAATGAGCAGTTCTTC.

This clonotype was seen a few times. V is TRBV7-9 and J is TRBJ2-1; the D gene is possibly TRBD2 (6 bases). The CDR3 spans 15 residues. Per the germline V gene, CDR1 is SEHNR and CDR2 is FQNEAQ (reference sequence). The germline V and J ends were trimmed by 1 base and 6 bases, with 13 bases remaining between them. The CDR3 spells CASSLVGRTGNEQFF. The CDR3 DNA follows: TGTGCCAGCAGCTTAGTAGGGAGGACGGGCAATGAGCAGTTCTTC. Based on the CDR3 plus reference TRBV7-9 and TRBJ2-1, the full variable domain is DTGVSQNPRHKITKRGQNVTFRCDPISEHNRLYWYRQTLGQGPEFLTYFQNEAQLEKSRLLSDRFSAERPKGSFSTLEIQRTEQGDSAMYLCASSLVGRTGNEQFFGPGTRLTVL.

The gene calls are TRBV6-2 or TRBV6-3 and TRBJ1-1; TRBD1 agrees at 10 bases. This CDR3 comprises 16 residues. Germline lookup yields CDR1 MNHEY and CDR2 SVGEGT. V was pared by 2 bases and J by 4 bases, with 7 bases of the junction left unmatched. CDR3 in DNA: TGTGCCAGCAGTTACCGGGGACAGGGGTTCGGCACTGAAGCTTTCTTT. Protein sequence: CASSYRGQGFGTEAFF.

This clonotype was detected only a few times. The V and J genes are TRBV12-5 and TRBJ2-1, with a possible D match to TRBD2 (5 bases). V was clipped by 3 bases and J by 2 bases, with 11 bases between them. This CDR3 contains 15 residues. Germline CDR1 reads LGHNT; CDR2 reads FRNRAP. CDR3 protein: CASGFGRVPYNEQFF. The CDR3 DNA reads as TGTGCTAGTGGTTTTGGGCGGGTCCCCTACAATGAGCAGTTCTTC.